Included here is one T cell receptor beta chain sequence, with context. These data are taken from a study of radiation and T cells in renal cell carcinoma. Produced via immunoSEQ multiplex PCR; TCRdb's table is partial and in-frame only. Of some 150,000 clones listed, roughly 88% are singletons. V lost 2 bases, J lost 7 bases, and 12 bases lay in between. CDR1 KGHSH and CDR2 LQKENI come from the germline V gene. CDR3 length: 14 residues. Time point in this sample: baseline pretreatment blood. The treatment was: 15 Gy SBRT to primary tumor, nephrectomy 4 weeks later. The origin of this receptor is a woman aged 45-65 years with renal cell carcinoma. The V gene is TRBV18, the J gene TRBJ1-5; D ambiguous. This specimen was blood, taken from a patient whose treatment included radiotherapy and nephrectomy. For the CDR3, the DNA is TGTGCCAGCTCACCAAGAGGCACAGACCAGCCCCAGCATTTT. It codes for CASSPRGTDQPQHF.